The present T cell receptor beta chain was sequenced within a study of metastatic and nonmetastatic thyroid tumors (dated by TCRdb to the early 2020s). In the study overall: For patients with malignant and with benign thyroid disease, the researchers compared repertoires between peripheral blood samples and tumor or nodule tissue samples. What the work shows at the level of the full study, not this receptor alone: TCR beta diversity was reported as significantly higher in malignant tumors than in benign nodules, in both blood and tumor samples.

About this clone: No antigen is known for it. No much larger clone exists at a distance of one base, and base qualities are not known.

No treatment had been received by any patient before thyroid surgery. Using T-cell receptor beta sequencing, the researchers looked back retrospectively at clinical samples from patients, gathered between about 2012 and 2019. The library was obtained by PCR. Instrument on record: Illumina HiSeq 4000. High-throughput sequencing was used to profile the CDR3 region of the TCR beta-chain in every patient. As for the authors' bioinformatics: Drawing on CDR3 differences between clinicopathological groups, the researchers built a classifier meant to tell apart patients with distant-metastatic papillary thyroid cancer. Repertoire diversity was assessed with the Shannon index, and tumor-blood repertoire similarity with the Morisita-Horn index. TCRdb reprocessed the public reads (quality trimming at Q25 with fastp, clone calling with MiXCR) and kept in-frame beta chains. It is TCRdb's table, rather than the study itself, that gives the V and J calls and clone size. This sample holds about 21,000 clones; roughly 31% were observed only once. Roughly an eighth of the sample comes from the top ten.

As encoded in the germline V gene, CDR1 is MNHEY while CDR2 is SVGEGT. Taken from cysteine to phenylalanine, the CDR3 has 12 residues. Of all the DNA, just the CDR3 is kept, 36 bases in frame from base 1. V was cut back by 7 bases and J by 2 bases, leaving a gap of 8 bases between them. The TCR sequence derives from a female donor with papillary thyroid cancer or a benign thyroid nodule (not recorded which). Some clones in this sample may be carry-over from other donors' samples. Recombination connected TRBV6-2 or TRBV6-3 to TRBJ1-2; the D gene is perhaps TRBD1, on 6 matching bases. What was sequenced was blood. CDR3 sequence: CASKTGNYGYTF. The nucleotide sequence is TGTGCCAGCAAAACAGGGAACTATGGCTACACCTTC.